This T cell receptor beta chain was sequenced during a study of early T cells in non-severe SARS-CoV-2 infection. The overall study: The study sequenced bulk RNA from unsorted whole blood, with chains unpaired. Study observations and caveats: VDJdb-based annotation leaned toward anti-spike CD8 responses and missed private and CD4 specificities.

The CDR3 covers 14 residues. Germline CDR1 DFQATT, CDR2 SNEGSKA (reference sequence). V was clipped by 5 bases and J by 6 bases; unmatched bases: 6. This clonotype was observed a handful of times. Its target is not known. Attachment of unique molecular identifiers was made to individual cDNA molecules. From the 5' RACE reads, TCRdb called clonotypes with MiXCR, one entry per CDR3 protein. The sample includes tens of thousands of distinct CDR3 sequences, around 14% of them seen just once. The source of this sequence is an adult who was a healthcare worker with PCR-confirmed SARS-CoV-2 infection or an uninfected control (not recorded which). Sample: whole blood. The chain couples TRBV20-1 to TRBJ1-6, with 8 nucleotides matching TRBD1. In DNA form, the CDR3 reads TGCAGTGCTCCGCCACAGGGGGTTAATTCACCCCTCCACTTT. As protein: CSAPPQGVNSPLHF.